There are a few counts of the clone carrying this T cell receptor (beta chain). As yet, its antigen is unknown. Looked up from germline, CDR1 is DFQATT and CDR2 is SNEGSKA (reference sequence). The V gene end was trimmed by 1 base and the J gene end by 2 bases; junction bases not matched to a gene: 9. CDR3 length: 17 residues. Researchers used 5'RACE with constant-segment primers to make TCR alpha and TCR beta cDNA libraries that carry sample barcodes and UMIs. MiXCR was run by TCRdb on the 5' RACE reads, yielding one entry per CDR3 protein. The sample yields around 340,000 distinct CDR3 sequences, roughly 14% seen once. The data were taken from a study of T-cell memory formation after mild COVID-19. Study-level results: Clones that contracted from day 15 to 85 had balanced CD4/CD8; later expanders were CD4+ biased.

The receptor's source is a man in his late teens or twenties who had mild COVID-19 (a few samples of this study predate the infection). Cell type and time point are not known. The chain carries TRBV20-1 and TRBJ1-5; 9 nucleotides align to TRBD1. The source material was PBMCs or a T cell subset sorted from them (not recorded which). The CDR3 sequence is CSARGTGAEGGNQPQHF. The DNA for the CDR3 is TGCAGTGCTAGAGGGACAGGGGCCGAAGGTGGCAATCAGCCCCAGCATTTT.